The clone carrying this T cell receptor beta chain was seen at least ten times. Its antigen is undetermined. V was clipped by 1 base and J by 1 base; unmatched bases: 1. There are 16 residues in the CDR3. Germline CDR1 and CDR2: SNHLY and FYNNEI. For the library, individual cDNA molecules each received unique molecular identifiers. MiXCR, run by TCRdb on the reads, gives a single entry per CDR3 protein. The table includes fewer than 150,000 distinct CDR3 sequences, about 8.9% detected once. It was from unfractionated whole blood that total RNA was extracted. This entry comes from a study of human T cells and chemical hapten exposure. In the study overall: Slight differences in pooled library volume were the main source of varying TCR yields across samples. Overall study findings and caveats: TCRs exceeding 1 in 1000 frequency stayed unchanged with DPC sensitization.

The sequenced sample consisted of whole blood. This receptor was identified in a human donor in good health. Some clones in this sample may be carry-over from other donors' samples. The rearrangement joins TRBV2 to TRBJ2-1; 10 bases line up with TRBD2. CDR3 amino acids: CASSEVLAGSYNEQFF. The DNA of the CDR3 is TGTGCCAGCAGTGAAGTACTAGCGGGGTCCTACAATGAGCAGTTCTTC.